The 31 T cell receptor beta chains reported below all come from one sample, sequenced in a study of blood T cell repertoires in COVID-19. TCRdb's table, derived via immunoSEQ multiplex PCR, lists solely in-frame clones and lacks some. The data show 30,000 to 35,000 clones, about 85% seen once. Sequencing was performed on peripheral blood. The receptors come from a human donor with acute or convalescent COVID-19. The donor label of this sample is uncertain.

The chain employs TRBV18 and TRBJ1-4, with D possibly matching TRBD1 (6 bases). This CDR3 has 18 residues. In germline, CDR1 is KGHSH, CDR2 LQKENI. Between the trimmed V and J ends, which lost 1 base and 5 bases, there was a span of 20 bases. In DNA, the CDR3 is TGTGCCAGCTCACCACGACAGGTTGGCAAAGGGGGAAATGAAAAACTGTTTTTT. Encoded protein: CASSPRQVGKGGNEKLFF.

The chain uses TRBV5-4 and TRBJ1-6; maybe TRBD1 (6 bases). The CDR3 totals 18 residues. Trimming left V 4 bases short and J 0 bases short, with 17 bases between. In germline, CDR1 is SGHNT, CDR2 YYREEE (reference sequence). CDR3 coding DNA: TGTGCCAGCAGCCATTGGACGGGACAAAGCTCCTATAATTCACCCCTCCACTTT. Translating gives CASSHWTGQSSYNSPLHF.

Here the CDR3 reads CARETIASGNTIYF. CDR3 nucleotides: TGTGCCAGGGAGACTATTGCGTCTGGAAACACCATATATTTT. This chain uses TRBV2 with TRBJ1-3, with D unresolved. The V gene's germline CDR1 is SNHLY and CDR2 FYNNEI. This CDR3 is built from 14 residues. V was cut by 9 bases and J by 1 base, with 13 bases left in between.

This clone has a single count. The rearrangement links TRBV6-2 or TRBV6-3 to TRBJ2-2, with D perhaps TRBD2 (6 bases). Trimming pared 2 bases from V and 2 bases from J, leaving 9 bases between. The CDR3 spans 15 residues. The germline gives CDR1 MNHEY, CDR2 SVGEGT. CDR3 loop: CASSYAGLNTGELFF. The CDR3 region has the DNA TGTGCCAGCAGTTACGCCGGACTAAACACCGGGGAGCTGTTTTTT.

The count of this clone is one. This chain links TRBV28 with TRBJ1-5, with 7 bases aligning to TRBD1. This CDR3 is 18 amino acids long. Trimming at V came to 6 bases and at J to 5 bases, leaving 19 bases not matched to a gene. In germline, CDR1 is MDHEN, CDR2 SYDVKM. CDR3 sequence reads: CASRHTKPLGGAYQPQHF. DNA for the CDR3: TGTGCCAGCAGACATACCAAGCCTCTAGGGGGCGCCTATCAGCCCCAGCATTTT.

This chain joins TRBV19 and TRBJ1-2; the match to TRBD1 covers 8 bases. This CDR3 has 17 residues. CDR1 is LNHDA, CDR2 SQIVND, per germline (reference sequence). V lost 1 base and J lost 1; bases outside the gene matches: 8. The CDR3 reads CASSIVGQGTLNYGYTF. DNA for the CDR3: TGTGCCAGTAGTATAGTCGGACAGGGAACACTTAACTATGGCTACACCTTC.

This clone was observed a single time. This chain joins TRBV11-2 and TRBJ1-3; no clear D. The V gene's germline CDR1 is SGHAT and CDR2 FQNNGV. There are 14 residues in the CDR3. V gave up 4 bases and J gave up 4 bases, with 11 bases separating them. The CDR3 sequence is CASSSSTTGNTIYF. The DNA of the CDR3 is TGTGCCAGCAGCTCCTCGACAACCGGAAACACCATATATTTT.

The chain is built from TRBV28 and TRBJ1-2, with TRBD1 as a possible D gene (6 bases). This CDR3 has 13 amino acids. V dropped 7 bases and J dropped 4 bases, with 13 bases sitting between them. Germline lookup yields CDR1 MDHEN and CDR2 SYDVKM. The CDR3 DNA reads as TGTGCCAGCACCCGGGGGGGCGTCTATGGCTACACCTTC. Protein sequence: CASTRGGVYGYTF.

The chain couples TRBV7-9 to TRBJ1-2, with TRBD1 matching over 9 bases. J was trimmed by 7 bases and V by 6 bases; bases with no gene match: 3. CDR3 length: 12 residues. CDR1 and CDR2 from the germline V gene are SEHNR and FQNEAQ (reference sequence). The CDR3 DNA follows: TGTGCCAGCAGTGGACAGGGGTCTGGCTACACCTTC. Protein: CASSGQGSGYTF.

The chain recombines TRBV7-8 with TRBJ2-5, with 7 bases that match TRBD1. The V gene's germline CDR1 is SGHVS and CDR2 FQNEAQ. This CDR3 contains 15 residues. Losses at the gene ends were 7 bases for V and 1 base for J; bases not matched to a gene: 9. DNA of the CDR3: TGTGCCAGCACCGACCGACGGGACAGCCAAGAGACCCAGTACTTC. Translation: CASTDRRDSQETQYF. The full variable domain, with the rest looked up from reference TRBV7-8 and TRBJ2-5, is GAGVSQSPRYKVAKRGQDVALRCDPISGHVSLFWYQQALGQGPEFLTYFQNEAQLDKSGLPSDRFFAERPEGSVSTLKIQRTQQEDSAVYLCASTDRRDSQETQYFGPGTRLLVL.

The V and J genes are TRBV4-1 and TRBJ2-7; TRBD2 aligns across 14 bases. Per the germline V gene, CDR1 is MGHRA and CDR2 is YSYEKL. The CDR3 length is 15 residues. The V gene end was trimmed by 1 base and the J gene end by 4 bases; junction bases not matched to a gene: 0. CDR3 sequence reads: CASSQGLAGGYEQYF. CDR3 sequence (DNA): TGCGCCAGCAGCCAAGGACTAGCGGGAGGGTACGAGCAGTACTTC.

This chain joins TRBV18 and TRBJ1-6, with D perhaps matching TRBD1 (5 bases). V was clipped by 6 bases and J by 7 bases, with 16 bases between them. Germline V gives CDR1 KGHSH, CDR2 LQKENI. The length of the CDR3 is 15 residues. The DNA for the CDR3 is TGTGCCAGCTCTCTGGGATCGGCAGGGAATTCACCCCTCCACTTT. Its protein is CASSLGSAGNSPLHF.

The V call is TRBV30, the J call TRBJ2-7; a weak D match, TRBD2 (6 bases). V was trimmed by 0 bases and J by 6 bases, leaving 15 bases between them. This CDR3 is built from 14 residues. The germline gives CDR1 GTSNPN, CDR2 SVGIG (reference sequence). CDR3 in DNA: TGTGCCTGGAGTGTTGGGGGGTCCAAGACCGAGCAGTACTTC. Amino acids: CAWSVGGSKTEQYF. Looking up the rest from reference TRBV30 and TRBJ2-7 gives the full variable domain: SQTIHQWPATLVQPVGSPLSLECTVEGTSNPNLYWYRQAAGRGLQLLFYSVGIGQISSEVPQNLSASRPQDRQFILSSKKLLLSDSGFYLCAWSVGGSKTEQYFGPGTRLTVT.

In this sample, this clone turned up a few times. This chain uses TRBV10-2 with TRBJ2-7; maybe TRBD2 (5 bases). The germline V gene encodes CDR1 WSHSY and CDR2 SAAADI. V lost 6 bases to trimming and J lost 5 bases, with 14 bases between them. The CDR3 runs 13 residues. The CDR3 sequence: CASRPTSHDEQYF. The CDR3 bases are TGCGCCAGCAGACCAACTAGTCACGACGAGCAGTACTTC.

CDR3 amino acids: CASSQNLLSETQYF. The CDR3 coding sequence is TGCGCCAGCAGCCAAAACCTTCTTAGCGAGACCCAGTACTTC. This sequence joins TRBV4-3 and TRBJ2-5; no clear D gene. Trimming took 2 bases from V and 5 from J, leaving 12 bases between them. CDR3 length equals 14 residues. Germline V CDR1 and CDR2: LGHNA, YSLEER.

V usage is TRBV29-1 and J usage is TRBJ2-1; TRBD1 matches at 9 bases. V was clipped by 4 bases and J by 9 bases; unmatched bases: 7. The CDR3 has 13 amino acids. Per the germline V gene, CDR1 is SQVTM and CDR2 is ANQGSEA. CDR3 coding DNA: TGCAGCGTTGGGACAGGGGAGATAAGTGAGCAGTTCTTC. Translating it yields CSVGTGEISEQFF.

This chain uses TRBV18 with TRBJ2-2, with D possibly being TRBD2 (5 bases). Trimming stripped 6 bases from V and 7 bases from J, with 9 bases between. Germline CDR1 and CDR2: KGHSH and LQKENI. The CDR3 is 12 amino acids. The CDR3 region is CASSQEGGELFF. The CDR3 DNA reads TGTGCCAGCTCGCAAGAGGGCGGGGAGCTGTTTTTT.

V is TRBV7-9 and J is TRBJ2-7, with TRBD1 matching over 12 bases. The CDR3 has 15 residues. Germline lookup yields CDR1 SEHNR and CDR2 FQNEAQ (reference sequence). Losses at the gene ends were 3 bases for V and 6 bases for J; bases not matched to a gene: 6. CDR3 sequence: CASSFTGTGGSEQYF. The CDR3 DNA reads TGTGCCAGCAGCTTTACCGGGACAGGGGGCTCCGAGCAGTACTTC.

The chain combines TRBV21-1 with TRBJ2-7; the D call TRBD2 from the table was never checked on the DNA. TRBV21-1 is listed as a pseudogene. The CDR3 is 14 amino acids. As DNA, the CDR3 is TGTGCCAGCAGCACCGGAGGTGACAACTACGAGCAGTACTTC. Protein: CASSTGGDNYEQYF.

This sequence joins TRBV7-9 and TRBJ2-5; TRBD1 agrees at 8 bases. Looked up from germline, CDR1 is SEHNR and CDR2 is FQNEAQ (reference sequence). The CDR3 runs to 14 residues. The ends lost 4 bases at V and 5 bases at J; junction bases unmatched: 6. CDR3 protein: CASSYGQGLETQYF. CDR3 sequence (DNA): TGTGCCAGCAGCTACGGACAGGGCTTGGAGACCCAGTACTTC. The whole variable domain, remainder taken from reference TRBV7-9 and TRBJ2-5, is DTGVSQNPRHKITKRGQNVTFRCDPISEHNRLYWYRQTLGQGPEFLTYFQNEAQLEKSRLLSDRFSAERPKGSFSTLEIQRTEQGDSAMYLCASSYGQGLETQYFGPGTRLLVL.

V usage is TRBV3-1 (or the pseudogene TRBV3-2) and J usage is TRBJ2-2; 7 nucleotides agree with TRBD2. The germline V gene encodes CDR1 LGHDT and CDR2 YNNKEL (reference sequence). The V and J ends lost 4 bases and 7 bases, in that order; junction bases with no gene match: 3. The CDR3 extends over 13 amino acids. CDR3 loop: CASSLRGDGELFF. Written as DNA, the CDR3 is TGTGCCAGCAGCCTCCGGGGGGACGGGGAGCTGTTTTTT.

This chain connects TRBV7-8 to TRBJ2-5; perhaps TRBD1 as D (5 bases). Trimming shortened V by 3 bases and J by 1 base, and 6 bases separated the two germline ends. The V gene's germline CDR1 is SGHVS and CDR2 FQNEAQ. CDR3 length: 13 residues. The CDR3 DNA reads TGTGCCAGCAGCTTCAGGGTCCAAGAGACCCAGTACTTC. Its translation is CASSFRVQETQYF.

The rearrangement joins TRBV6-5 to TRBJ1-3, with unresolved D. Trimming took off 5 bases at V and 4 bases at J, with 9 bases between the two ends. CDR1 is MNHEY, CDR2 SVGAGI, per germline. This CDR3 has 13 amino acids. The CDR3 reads CASSTEMGNTIYF. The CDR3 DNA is TGTGCCAGCAGTACAGAGATGGGAAACACCATATATTTT.

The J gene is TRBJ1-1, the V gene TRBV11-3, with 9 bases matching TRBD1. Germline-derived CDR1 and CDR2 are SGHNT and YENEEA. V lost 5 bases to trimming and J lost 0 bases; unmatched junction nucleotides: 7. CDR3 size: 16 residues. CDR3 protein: CASSQDRGRMNTEAFF. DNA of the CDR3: TGTGCCAGCAGCCAGGACAGGGGACGAATGAACACTGAAGCTTTCTTT.

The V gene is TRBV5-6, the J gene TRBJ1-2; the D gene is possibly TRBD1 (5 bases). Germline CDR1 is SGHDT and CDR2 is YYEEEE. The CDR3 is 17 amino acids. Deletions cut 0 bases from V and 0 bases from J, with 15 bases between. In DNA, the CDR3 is TGTGCCAGCAGCTTGGCCTCTTCAGGGAAAGCTAACTATGGCTACACCTTC. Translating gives CASSLASSGKANYGYTF.

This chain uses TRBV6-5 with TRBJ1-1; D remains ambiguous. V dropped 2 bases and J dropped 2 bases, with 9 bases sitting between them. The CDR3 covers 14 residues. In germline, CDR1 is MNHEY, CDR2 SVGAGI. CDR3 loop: CASSYPEYNTEAFF. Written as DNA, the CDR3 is TGTGCCAGCAGTTACCCAGAATATAACACTGAAGCTTTCTTT.

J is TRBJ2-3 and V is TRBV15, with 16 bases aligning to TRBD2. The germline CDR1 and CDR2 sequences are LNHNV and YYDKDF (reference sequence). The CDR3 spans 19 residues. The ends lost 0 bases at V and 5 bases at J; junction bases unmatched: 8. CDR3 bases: TGTGCCACCAGCAGAGAAGGGACTAGCGGGAGGGCCCTGCTAGATACGCAGTATTTT. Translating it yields CATSREGTSGRALLDTQYF.

The CDR3 loop is CASSFTGTGKGGYTF. The CDR3 DNA sequence: TGTGCCAGCAGTTTCACCGGGACAGGGAAGGGTGGCTACACCTTC. The chain recombines TRBV28 with TRBJ1-2, with 9 positions matching TRBD1. The CDR3 runs to 15 residues. CDR1 and CDR2 (germline): MDHEN, SYDVKM. V was clipped by 3 bases and J by 7 bases; unmatched bases: 9.

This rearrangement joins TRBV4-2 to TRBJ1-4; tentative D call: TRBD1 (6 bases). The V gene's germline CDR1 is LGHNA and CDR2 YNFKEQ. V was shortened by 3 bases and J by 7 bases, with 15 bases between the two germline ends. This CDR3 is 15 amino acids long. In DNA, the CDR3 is TGTGCCAGCAGCCATCCCCGTGAAGGGGGTGAAAAACTGTTTTTT. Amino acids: CASSHPREGGEKLFF.

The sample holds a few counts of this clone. CDR3 region: CASSLGALAGPRRGNEQFF. In DNA, the CDR3 is TGTGCCAGCAGCTTAGGGGCCTTAGCGGGACCACGGAGGGGCAATGAGCAGTTCTTC. The chain carries TRBV11-2 and TRBJ2-1; 8 bases match TRBD2. The V gene end was trimmed by 1 base and the J gene end by 6 bases; junction bases not matched to a gene: 17. CDR1 is SGHAT, CDR2 FQNNGV, per germline. The CDR3 is made up of 19 amino acids.

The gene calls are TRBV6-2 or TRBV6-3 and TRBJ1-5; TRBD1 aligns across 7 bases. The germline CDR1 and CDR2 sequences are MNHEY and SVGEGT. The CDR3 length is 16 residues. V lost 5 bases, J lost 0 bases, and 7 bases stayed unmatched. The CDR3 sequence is CASSPRTGYSNQPQHF. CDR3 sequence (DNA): TGTGCCAGCAGTCCCAGGACAGGTTATAGCAATCAGCCCCAGCATTTT.